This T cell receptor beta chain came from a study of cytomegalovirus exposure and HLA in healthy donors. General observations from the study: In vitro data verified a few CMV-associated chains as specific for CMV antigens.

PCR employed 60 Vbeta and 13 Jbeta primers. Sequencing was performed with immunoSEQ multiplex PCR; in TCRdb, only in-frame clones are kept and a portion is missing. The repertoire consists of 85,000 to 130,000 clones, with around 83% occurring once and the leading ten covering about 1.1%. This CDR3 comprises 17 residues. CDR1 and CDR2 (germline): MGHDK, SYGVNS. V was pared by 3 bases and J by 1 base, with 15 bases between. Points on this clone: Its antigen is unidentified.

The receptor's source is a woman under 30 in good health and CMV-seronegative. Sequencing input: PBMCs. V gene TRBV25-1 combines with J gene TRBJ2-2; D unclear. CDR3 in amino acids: CASSDNKTGVNTGELFF. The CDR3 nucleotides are TGTGCCAGCAGTGACAATAAAACCGGAGTGAACACCGGGGAGCTGTTTTTT.